The T cell receptor beta chain described here comes from a study of Tregs in tolerant kidney transplant recipients. Findings and limits, study-wide: The most relevant donor-specific Treg TCRbeta repertoire apparently came from expansion with activated donor B cells.

With regard to this clone: No antigen is known for it.

Mixed chimerism was transient after nonmyeloablative marrow transplants from related graft donors. TCRdb's copy holds only in-frame clones and misses some; the assay was immunoSEQ multiplex PCR. Of fewer than 55,000 clones in the sample, roughly nine tenths were seen once. This clonotype was sampled from a human patient who received a combined kidney and bone marrow transplant. Some T cells may be transferred from the graft donor. The material sequenced was CD8+ T cells from blood (PBMCs), taken 12 months after the transplant.

CDR3 DNA: TGTGCCAGCAGTTTATATAGGGGCAGGCTGAACACCGGGGAGCTGTTTTTT. It specifies CASSLYRGRLNTGELFF. The rearrangement uses TRBV28 and TRBJ2-2; TRBD1 might be the D (5 bases). Trimming left V 1 base short and J 1 base short, with 13 bases between. CDR1 is MDHEN, CDR2 SYDVKM, per germline. The length of the CDR3 is 17 residues.